The rows below give T cell receptor beta chains drawn from one sample of a study of T cells in Graves' hyperthyroidism and ophthalmopathy. A single record per CDR3 protein comes from TCRdb applying MiXCR to the multiplex PCR reads. The sample includes 500,000 or so distinct CDR3 sequences, roughly a sixth of them seen just once. Material for sequencing was blood. Every receptor here comes from a woman in her thirties with Graves' ophthalmopathy. CDR3s include the opening cysteine and the closing phenylalanine or tryptophan. The D gene is left open where the match is weak. Not every row has a clone size; where given, it reads once, few, many or a size class.

TRBJ2-7 . TRBV9 . CASSPEPGAQQYF TGTGCCAGCAGCCCAGAACCGGGCGCCCAGCAGTACTTC
TRBJ2-5 TRBD2 TRBV28 . CASSPVGLAGEGETQYF TGTGCCAGCAGCCCCGTGGGACTAGCGGGAGAAGGAGAGACCCAGTACTTC
TRBJ2-3 . TRBV7-3 many CASSLETPTDTQYF TGTGCCAGCAGCTTGGAGACCCCCACAGATACGCAGTATTTT
TRBJ2-7 TRBD2 TRBV4-2 . CASSQITSGRSYEQYF TGTGCCAGCAGCCAAATAACTAGCGGCAGATCCTACGAGCAGTACTTC
TRBJ2-7 . TRBV7-2 . CASSLGRDSLVIEQYF TGTGCCAGCAGCTTAGGACGAGACAGTCTAGTAATCGAGCAGTACTTC
TRBJ2-3 TRBD1 TRBV9 few CASSYQGAGTDTQYF TGTGCCAGCAGTTATCAGGGGGCCGGCACAGATACGCAGTATTTT
TRBJ2-1 . TRBV28 many CASRPRGTVKDEQFF TGTGCCAGCAGGCCACGGGGGACAGTTAAGGATGAGCAGTTCTTC
TRBJ1-5 . TRBV7-2 . CASSLDQGQPQHF TGTGCCAGCAGCTTAGATCAGGGCCAGCCCCAGCATTTT
TRBJ2-5 . TRBV20-1 many CSARENLETQYF TGCAGTGCTAGAGAAAATCTCGAGACCCAGTACTTC
TRBJ1-1 . TRBV6-1 many CASSSNLGRGWLNTEAFF TGTGCCAGCAGTTCCAATTTGGGGAGGGGGTGGTTGAACACTGAAGCTTTCTTT
TRBJ2-7 . TRBV14 . CASSHSYVYEQYF TGTGCCAGCAGCCATAGCTACGTCTACGAGCAGTACTTC
TRBJ2-5 . TRBV7-3 . CAGSLGQQETQYF TGTGCCGGCAGCCTTGGACAGCAAGAGACCCAGTACTTC
TRBJ2-7 . TRBV28 many CASSGTVLYEQYF TGTGCCAGCAGTGGGACTGTCCTCTACGAGCAGTACTTC
TRBJ2-3 TRBD2 TRBV5-6 few CASSLVGLAGDNDTQYF TGTGCCAGCAGCTTGGTCGGACTAGCGGGAGACAATGATACGCAGTATTTT
TRBJ2-7 . TRBV28 many CASARPGTATYEQYF TGTGCCAGCGCTCGACCAGGGACTGCCACCTACGAGCAGTACTTC
TRBJ2-1 TRBD1 TRBV18 many CASSPGQAYNEQFF TGTGCCAGCTCACCGGGACAGGCTTACAATGAGCAGTTCTTC
TRBJ1-2 . TRBV5-6 few CASSYQEGYTF TGTGCCAGCAGCTACCAAGAGGGCTACACCTTC